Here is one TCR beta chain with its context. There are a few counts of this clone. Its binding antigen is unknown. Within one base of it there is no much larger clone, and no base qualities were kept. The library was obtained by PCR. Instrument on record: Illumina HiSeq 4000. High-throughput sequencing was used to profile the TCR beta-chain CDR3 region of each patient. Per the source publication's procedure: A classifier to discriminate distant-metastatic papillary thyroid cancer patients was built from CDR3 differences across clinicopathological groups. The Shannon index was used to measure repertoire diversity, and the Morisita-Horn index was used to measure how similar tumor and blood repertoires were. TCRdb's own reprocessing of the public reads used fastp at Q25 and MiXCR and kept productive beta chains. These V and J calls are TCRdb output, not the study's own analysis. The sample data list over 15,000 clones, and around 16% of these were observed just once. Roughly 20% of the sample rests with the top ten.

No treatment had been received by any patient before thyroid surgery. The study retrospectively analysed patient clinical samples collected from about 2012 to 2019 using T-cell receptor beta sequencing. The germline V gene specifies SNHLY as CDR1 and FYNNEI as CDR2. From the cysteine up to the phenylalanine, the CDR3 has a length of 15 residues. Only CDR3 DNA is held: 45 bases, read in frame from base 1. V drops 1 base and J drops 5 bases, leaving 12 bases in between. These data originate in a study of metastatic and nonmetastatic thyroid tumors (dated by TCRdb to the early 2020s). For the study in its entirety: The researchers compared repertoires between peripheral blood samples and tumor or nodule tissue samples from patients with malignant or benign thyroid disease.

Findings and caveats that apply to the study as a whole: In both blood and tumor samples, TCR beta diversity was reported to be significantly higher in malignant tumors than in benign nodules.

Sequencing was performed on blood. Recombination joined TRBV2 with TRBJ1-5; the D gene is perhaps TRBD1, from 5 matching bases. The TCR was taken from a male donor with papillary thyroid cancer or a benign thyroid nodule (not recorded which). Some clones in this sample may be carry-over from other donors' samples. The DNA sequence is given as TGTGCCAGCAGTGAAGTATCGGGGCTTCATCAGCCCCAGCATTTT. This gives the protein CASSEVSGLHQPQHF.